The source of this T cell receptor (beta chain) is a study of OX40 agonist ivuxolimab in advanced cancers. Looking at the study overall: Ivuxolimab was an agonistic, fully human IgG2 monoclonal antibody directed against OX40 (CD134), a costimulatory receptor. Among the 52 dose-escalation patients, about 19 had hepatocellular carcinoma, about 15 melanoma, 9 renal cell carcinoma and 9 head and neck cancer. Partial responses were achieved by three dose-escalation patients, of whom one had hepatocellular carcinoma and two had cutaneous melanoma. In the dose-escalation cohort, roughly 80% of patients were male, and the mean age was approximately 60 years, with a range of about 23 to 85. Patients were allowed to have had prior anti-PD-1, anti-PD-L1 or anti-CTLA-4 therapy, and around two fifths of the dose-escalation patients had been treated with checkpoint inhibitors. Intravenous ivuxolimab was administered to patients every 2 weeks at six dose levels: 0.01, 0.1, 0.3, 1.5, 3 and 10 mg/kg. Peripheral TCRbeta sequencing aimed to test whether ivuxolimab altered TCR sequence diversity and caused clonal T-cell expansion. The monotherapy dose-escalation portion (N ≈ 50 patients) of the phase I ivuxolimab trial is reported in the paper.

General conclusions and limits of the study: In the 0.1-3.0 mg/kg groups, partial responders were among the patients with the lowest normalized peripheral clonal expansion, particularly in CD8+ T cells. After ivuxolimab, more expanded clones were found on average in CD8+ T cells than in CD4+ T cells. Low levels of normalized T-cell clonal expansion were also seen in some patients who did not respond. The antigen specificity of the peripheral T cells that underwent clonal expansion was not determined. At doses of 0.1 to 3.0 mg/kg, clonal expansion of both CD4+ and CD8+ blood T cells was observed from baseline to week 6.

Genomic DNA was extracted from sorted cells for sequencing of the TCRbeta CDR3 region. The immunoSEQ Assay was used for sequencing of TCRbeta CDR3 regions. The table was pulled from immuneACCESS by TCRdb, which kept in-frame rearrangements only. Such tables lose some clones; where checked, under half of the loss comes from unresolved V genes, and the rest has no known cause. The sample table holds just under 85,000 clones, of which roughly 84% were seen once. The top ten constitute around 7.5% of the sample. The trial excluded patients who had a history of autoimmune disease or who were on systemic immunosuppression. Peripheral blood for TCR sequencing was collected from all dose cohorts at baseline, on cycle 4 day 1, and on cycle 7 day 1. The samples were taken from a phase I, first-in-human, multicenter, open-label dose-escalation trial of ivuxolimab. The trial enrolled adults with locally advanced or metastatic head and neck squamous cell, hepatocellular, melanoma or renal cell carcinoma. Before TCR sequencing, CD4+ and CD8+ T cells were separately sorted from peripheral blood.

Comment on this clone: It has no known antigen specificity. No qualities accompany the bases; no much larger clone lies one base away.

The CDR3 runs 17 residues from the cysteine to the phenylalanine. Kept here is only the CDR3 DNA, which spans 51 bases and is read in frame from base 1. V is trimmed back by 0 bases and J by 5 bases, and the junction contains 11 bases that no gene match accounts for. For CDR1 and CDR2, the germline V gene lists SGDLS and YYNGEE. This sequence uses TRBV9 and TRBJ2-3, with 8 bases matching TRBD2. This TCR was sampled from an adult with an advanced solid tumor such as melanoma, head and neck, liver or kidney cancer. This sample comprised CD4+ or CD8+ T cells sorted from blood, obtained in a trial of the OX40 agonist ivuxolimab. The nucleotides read TGTGCCAGCAGCGTAGGGGCTGGAGAACTAGCGGTAGATACGCAGTATTTT. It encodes CASSVGAGELAVDTQYF.